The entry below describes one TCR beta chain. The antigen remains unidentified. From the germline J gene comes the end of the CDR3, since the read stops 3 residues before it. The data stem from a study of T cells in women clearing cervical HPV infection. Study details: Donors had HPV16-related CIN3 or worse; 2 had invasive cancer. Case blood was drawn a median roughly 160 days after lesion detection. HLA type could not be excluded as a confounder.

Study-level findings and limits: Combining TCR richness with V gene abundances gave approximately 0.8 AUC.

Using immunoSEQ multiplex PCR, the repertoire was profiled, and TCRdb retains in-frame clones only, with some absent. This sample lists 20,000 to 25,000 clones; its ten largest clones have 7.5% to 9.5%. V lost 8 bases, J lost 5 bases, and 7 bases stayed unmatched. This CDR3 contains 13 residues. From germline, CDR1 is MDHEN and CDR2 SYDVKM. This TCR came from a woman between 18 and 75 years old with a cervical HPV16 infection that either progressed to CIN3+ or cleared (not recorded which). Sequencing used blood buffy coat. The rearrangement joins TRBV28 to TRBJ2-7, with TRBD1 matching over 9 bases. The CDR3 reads CASRLQGANEQYF. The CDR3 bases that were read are TGTGCCAGCCGTCTACAGGGGGCTAACGAG. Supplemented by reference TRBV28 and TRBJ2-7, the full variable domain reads DVKVTQSSRYLVKRTGEKVFLECVQDMDHENMFWYRQDPGLGLRLIYFSYDVKMKEKGDIPEGYSVSREKKERFSLILESASTNQTSMYLCASRLQGANEQYFGPGTRLTVT.